This TCR beta chain stems from a study of CD8 T cells in ankylosing spondylitis. General study points: Seemingly characteristic of ankylosing spondylitis blood was a TCR beta motif consisting of eight highly homologous variants.

In making TCR beta libraries, quantitative 5'-RACE with molecular barcodes was used. One entry per CDR3 protein results from TCRdb running MiXCR on the 5' RACE reads. The sample yields about 210,000 distinct CDR3 sequences, approximately 7.3% seen once. Germline V gene lookup returns CDR1 DFQATT and CDR2 SNEGSKA (reference sequence). CDR3 length equals 18 residues. With 3 bases clipped from V and 0 bases from J, the junction kept 11 bases outside the gene matches. This clonotype was observed many times. The antigen is undetermined. The sequenced material came from blood, either unsorted or a sorted T cell fraction (not recorded which). The TCR was taken from a male donor with ankylosing spondylitis. The rearrangement links TRBV20-1 to TRBJ2-7; TRBD2 matches 13 bases. The CDR3 is CSASLGLAGERFSYEQYF. The CDR3 DNA reads TGCAGTGCTAGTCTCGGACTAGCGGGAGAGCGGTTCTCCTACGAGCAGTACTTC.